The TCR beta chain described here comes from a study of cytomegalovirus exposure and HLA in healthy donors. General study points: Further analysis was carried out later, and it showed several of the most significant clusters appearing linked to common viral pathogens.

On this clone: The antigen is unknown.

PCR amplification relied on 60 Vbeta primers (plus 13 Jbeta primers). Per the study methods: There were 80 million to 95 million unique TCR beta chains by a later count, and about 11 million of them were shared. This table comes from immunoSEQ multiplex PCR, and its TCRdb copy is limited to in-frame clones, with some not included. The V and J calls and clone size were taken over from that table, and D and trimming were inferred from the DNA. The table lists 150,000 to 180,000 clones, 82% of them singletons. The V segment lost 5 bases and the J segment 0 bases; nucleotides outside the gene matches: 1. The CDR3 runs 15 residues. Germline-derived CDR1 and CDR2 are MNHNY and SVGAGI (reference sequence).

This TCR was sampled from a woman aged 45-59 years in good health and CMV-seropositive. Sequences were obtained from PBMCs. The genes are TRBV6-6 and TRBJ2-1; 10 bases agree with TRBD1. The CDR3 DNA is TGTGCCAGCAGTGACAGGGGGCCCTCCTACAATGAGCAGTTCTTC. This encodes CASSDRGPSYNEQFF.